This record looks at one T cell receptor beta chain sequence and its context. The antigen it recognizes is unknown. Base qualities are missing; no much larger clone stands one base away. The germline V gene provides CDR1 SGHDN and CDR2 FVKESK. The CDR3 contains 16 residues, cysteine and phenylalanine counted. Only the CDR3 region is kept as DNA, spanning 48 bases read in frame from base 1. The germline ends are 10 bases apart after V is trimmed by 1 base and J by 0 bases. The data are from a study of quantifying T cell responses using KT2 cells (dated by TCRdb to the late 2010s). Describing the broader study: RNA was DNase-treated and reverse transcribed with TCR alpha and beta constant-region primers, mostly using SuperScript III. The efficiency of the T4 ligation step under optimum conditions was estimated to be above 9.5%. PCR2 was run as a SYBR Green qPCR and stopped at a predetermined fluorescence threshold to avoid over-amplification. Summary of the overall study and its limitations: At very high KT2 spike-in numbers, detection of KT2 sequences reached saturation. The numbers of KT2 alpha and beta sequences increased linearly with the number of input KT2 cells across several orders of magnitude. KT2 sequences were detected down to the lowest spike-in tested, which was about one KT2 cell per 100,000 PBMC. No side-by-side comparison of the pipeline with other TCR sequencing techniques was included in the study.

The library was produced with UMI-ligation and nested PCR. A single-stranded oligonucleotide carrying the Illumina SP2 sequence and a UMI was ligated to the cDNA 3' end using T4 RNA ligase 1. PCR1 ran approximately 4 cycles (98°C 15 s, 69°C 30 s, 72°C 40 s); the beta primer was an equimolar mix of RC1.1 and RC1.2 covering TRBC1 and TRBC2. From PCR2 onward, TCR alpha and beta chains were processed separately, with sample indices and Illumina adaptors added. The UMI, placed after an 8-base spacer, consisted of 12 random nucleotides arranged as two hexamers with a spacer between them. Libraries were sequenced on an Illumina MiSeq with v2 2x251 paired-end chemistry, typically roughly twelve samples per run. To increase diversity, about 4.5-7.5% PhiX DNA was added to each sequencing library. As for the original processing: Raw reads were converted to FASTQ with bcl2fastq and were demultiplexed by dual indices with Demultiplexor. V and J genes were assigned by Decombinator through tag matching, with a single base-pair mismatch permitted. Collapsinator used UMIs to correct both sequencing errors and frequency errors arising from PCR heterogeneity. Decombinator identifiers were converted to nucleotide sequence by CDR3Translator, the sequences were translated to amino acids, and CDR3 was extracted using C- and N-terminal motifs. Each distinct KT2 TCR was counted as a cluster of KT2 sequences sharing one unique molecular identifier. The public reads were reanalyzed by TCRdb: fastp trimming at Q25, MiXCR alignment, in-frame beta chains only. Rows are unified per CDR3 protein, each entry keeping the most common DNA and genes. The V and J calls and clone size come from TCRdb's table, not from the authors' own analysis. Counted in this sample were 40,000 to 50,000 distinct CDR3 sequences; over 15% of them appeared once. Around 43% of the sample is held by the ten biggest clonotypes.

Known numbers of KT2, a T cell clone whose TCR had been sequenced previously, were spiked into unfractionated PBMC to test the sensitivity and accuracy of the pipeline. A range of KT2-to-PBMC ratios was generated by mixing KT2 cells with a fixed number of PBMC. The TCR sequence derives from a human donor. Recombination linked TRBV14 to TRBJ2-1, with the identity of the D gene unclear. The source material was PBMCs spiked with cells of the T cell clone KT2. CDR3 loop: CASSQVLLNSYNEQFF. The DNA reads TGTGCCAGCAGCCAAGTTTTACTGAACTCCTACAATGAGCAGTTCTTC.